In this sample, the clone carrying this T cell receptor (beta chain) turned up many times. The sample originates from a study of blood T cells in healthy people across ages. The authors ran a second PCR of about 6 to 11 cycles using a sample-barcoded 5' primer and a J-beta primer mix. TCRdb itself ran the 5' RACE reads through MiXCR, one entry per CDR3 protein. In the table there are some 890,000 distinct CDR3 sequences, almost 30% of which are singletons. The CDR3 contains 17 residues. Deletions cut 6 bases from V and 0 bases from J, with 15 bases between. These records were also assigned to another study, of T cells of mothers and their children.

Sequencing used blood. This sequence joins TRBV12-3 or TRBV12-4 and TRBJ2-6; D ambiguous. This receptor was identified in a woman aged 40 to 49 in good health. This chain's CDR3 is CASSPVRASSGANVLTF. DNA for the CDR3: TGTGCCAGCAGCCCAGTGAGAGCGAGCTCTGGGGCCAACGTCCTGACTTTC.